The clone carrying this T cell receptor (beta chain) has at least ten counts. Its antigen is unidentified. V lost 8 bases and J lost 4; bases outside the gene matches: 6. The length of the CDR3 is 13 residues. Germline CDR1 reads SQVTM; CDR2 reads ANQGSEA. Stated time point: newly diagnosed GD, antithyroid drugs for less than 3 months. From RNA extracted from PBMCs, the TCR library was made. HTBI primers from iRepertoire and Arm-PCR of CDR3 regions yielded the TCR beta libraries. A single record per CDR3 protein comes from TCRdb applying MiXCR to the multiplex PCR reads. In the table there are more than 400,000 distinct CDR3 sequences, under 20% of which are singletons. This entry is derived from a study of regulatory T cells in long-lasting Graves disease. Notes on the study in general: It was in persistent disease that TRBV28, TRBJ1-2 and TRBJ2-5 were favored.

The sample also formed part of further work on T cells in Graves' hyperthyroidism and ophthalmopathy. That source reports: Each patient was aged 18 to 65 and had newly diagnosed hyperthyroidism of under 2 months' duration.

The TCR comes from a man in his forties or fifties with Graves disease. Here the sequenced sample was peripheral blood mononuclear cells (PBMCs), taken at new diagnosis, from a patient treated with antithyroid drugs. The chain couples TRBV29-1 to TRBJ2-1; 9 nucleotides match TRBD2. In DNA, the CDR3 is TGCAGCTATAGAGCGGGAGGATACAATGAGCAGTTCTTC. This gives the protein CSYRAGGYNEQFF.